This TCR beta chain is from a study of T cell responses to AZD1222 COVID-19 vaccine. The study's findings and limits: Elevations in Spike-specific TCR breadth and depth followed administration of two AZD1222 doses. Baseline seropositives among AZD1222 recipients totaled only 5 to 7. Epitopes outside B.1.351 and B.1.1.7 mutated regions reportedly drew nearly half of spike TCRs.

The germline V gene encodes CDR1 MNHEY and CDR2 SMNVEV (reference sequence). This CDR3 spans 14 amino acids. V shed 5 bases and J 1 base; nucleotides not matched to a gene: 4. Sequencing used immunoSEQ multiplex PCR; TCRdb keeps in-frame clones, though not all of them. The sample yields under 150,000 clones, 70% to 90% seen once. As to this clone: Its antigen is unknown.

This specimen was peripheral blood, taken on day 0 of AZD1222 vaccination. The origin of this receptor is an adult in good health. The V call is TRBV27, the J call TRBJ1-1; 7 bases align to TRBD1. CDR3 protein: CASSPWTGNTEAFF. DNA for the CDR3: TGTGCCAGCAGTCCATGGACAGGGAACACTGAAGCTTTCTTT.